This T cell receptor (beta chain) was recovered during a study of T-cell memory formation after mild COVID-19. General observations from the study: Certain responding clones were present in pre-infection memory, suggesting participation of cross-reactive memory. Mostly located in CM and EM were contracting CD4+ clones, with contracting CD8+ clones located in EMRA. Later expanders leaned toward CD4+, whereas clones contracting from day 15 to 85 were balanced CD4/CD8.

Concerning this clonotype: Its antigen remains unknown.

The CDR3 spans 13 residues. V dropped 6 bases and J dropped 2 bases, with 9 bases sitting between them. The germline V gene encodes CDR1 KGHSH and CDR2 LQKENI. TCR alpha and TCR beta cDNA libraries carrying sample barcodes and UMIs were produced by 5'RACE using constant-segment primers. In TCRdb, the 5' RACE reads were re-called with MiXCR into one record per CDR3 protein. The sample consists of about 350,000 distinct CDR3 sequences, roughly an eighth of them appearing once. The TCR sequence derives from a man between 18 and 29 years old who had mild COVID-19 (a few samples of this study predate the infection). Cell type and time point are not known. The chain has TRBV18 and TRBJ2-3, with D perhaps TRBD1 or TRBD2 (5 bases each). The sequenced sample was PBMCs or a T cell subset sorted from them (not recorded which). CDR3: CASSGRDTDTQYF. CDR3 DNA: TGTGCCAGCTCGGGACGGGACACAGATACGCAGTATTTT.